A single T cell receptor beta chain is shown here with its context. CDR1 and CDR2 (germline): SGHTA, FQGNSA. Trimming at V came to 1 base and at J to 2 bases, leaving 6 bases not matched to a gene. The CDR3 runs to 16 residues. These data come from a study of T cells in tumors after PD-1 blockade. The wider study: Treatment was either pembrolizumab 200 mg every 3 weeks or cemiplimab 350 mg every 2 weeks. Daily vismodegib 150 mg continued in a subset of anti-PD-1-treated patients.

The data were produced by immunoSEQ multiplex PCR, yet TCRdb's version contains in-frame clones alone and is incomplete. The table records more than 40,000 clones, around 85% of them present only once. The clonotype comes from a human donor with advanced basal cell or squamous cell carcinoma (not recorded which). The input for sequencing was PBMCs, taken before anti-PD-1 therapy. The gene calls are TRBV7-2 and TRBJ2-5, with 8 nucleotides matching TRBD2. DNA of the CDR3: TGTGCCAGCAGCTTAGTGGCTAGCGGGCATCAAGAGACCCAGTACTTC. It specifies CASSLVASGHQETQYF.